These 5 T cell receptor beta chains originate from one sample sequenced in a study of CXCR3-negative and CXCR3-positive naive CD8 T cells. Whole-study results and caveats: TRB CDR3 hydrophobicity was greater in CXCR3-positive naive cells than in CXCR3-negative naive cells.

5' RACE with UMI labels generated the TRB cDNA libraries. TCRdb reprocessed the 5' RACE reads; each CDR3 protein has one entry and no DNA is given. This table holds roughly 60,000 distinct CDR3 sequences. Their antigens are not known. Sequenced: naive CXCR3+ CD8+ T cells from blood. This sample's subset: CD45RO-CCR7+CD27+CD95- naive CD8+ T cells expressing CXCR3 (TNR3+). These receptors all stem from a human donor in good health. Some clones in this sample may be carry-over from other donors' samples.

The chain recombines TRBV14 with TRBJ2-5; TCRdb returns TRBD2, unconfirmable since there is no DNA. This CDR3 is built from 14 residues. Germline V gives CDR1 SGHDN, CDR2 FVKESK. The CDR3 here is CASSQWDVGETQYF.

The chain couples TRBV20-1 to TRBJ1-2; checking the TCRdb D call of TRBD1 is not possible without DNA. The CDR3 has 13 residues. Per the germline V gene, CDR1 is DFQATT and CDR2 is SNEGSKA (reference sequence). The CDR3 sequence is CSARTGGNYGYTF.

V is TRBV4-1 and J is TRBJ2-2; TCRdb lists TRBD1, though no DNA is available to test this call. This CDR3 is built from 14 residues. CDR1 is MGHRA, CDR2 YSYEKL, per germline. The CDR3 sequence is CASSQANRDGELFF.

The chain has TRBV7-2 and TRBJ2-7. The CDR3 length is 12 residues. CDR1 SGHTA and CDR2 FQGNSA come from the germline V gene. Here the CDR3 reads CASSLVPYEQYF. Using reference TRBV7-2 and TRBJ2-7 for the parts outside the CDR3, the full variable domain is GAGVSQSPSNKVTEKGKDVELRCDPISGHTALYWYRQSLGQGLEFLIYFQGNSAPDKSGLPSDRFSAERTGGSVSTLTIQRTQQEDSAVYLCASSLVPYEQYFGPGTRLTVT.

The gene calls are TRBV4-2 and TRBJ2-7; TCRdb selects TRBD1, and the lack of DNA leaves this call unchecked. The CDR3 totals 12 residues. Per the germline V gene, CDR1 is LGHNA and CDR2 is YNFKEQ. The chain's CDR3 is CASSQETGEQYF.